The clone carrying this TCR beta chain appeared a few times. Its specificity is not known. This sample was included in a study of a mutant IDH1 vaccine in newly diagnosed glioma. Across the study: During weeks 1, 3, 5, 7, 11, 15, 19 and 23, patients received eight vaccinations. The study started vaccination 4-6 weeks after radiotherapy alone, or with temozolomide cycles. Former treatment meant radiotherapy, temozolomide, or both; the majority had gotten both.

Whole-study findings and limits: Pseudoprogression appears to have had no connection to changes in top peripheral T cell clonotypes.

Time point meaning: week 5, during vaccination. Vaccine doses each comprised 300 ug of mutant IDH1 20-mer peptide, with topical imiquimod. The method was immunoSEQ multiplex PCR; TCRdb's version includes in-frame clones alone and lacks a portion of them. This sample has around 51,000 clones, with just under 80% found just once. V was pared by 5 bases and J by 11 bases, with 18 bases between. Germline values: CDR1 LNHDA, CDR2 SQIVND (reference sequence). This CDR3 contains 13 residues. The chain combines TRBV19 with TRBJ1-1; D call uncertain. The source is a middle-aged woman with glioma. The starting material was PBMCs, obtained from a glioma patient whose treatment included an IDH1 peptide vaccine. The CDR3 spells CASSSRSHGEAFF. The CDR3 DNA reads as TGTGCCAGTAGTTCCCGGTCCCATGGCGAGGCTTTCTTT. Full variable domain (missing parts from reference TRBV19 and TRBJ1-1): DGGITQSPKYLFRKEGQNVTLSCEQNLNHDAMYWYRQDPGQGLRLIYYSQIVNDFQKGDIAEGYSVSREKKESFPLTVTSAQKNPTAFYLCASSSRSHGEAFFGQGTRLTVV.